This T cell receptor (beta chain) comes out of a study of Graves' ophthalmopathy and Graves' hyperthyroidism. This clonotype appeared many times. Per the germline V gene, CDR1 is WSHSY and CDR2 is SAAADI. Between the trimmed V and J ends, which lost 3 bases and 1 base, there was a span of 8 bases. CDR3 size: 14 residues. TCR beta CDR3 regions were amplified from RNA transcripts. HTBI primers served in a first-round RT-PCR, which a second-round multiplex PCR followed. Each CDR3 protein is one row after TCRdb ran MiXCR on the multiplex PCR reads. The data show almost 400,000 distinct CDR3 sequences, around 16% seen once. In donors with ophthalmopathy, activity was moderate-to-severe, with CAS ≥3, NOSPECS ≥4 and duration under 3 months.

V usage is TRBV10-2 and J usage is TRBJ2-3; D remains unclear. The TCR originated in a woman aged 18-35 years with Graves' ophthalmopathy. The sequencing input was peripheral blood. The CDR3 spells CASSEGRRTDTQYF. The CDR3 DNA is TGCGCCAGCAGTGAAGGCCGGCGCACAGATACGCAGTATTTT.